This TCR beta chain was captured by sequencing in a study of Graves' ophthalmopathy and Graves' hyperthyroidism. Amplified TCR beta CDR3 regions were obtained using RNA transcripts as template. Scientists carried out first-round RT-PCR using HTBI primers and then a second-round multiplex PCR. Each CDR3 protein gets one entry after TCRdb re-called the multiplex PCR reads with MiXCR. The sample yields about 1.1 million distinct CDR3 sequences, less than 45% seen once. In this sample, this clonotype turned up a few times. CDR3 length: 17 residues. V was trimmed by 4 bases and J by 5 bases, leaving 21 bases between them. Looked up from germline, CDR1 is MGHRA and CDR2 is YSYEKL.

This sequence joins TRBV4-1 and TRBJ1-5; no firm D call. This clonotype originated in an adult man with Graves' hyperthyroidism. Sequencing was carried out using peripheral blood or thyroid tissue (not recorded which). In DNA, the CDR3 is TGCGCCAGCAGCCCCACGAAGGAAACCGCGCTTCATCAGCCCCAGCATTTT. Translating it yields CASSPTKETALHQPQHF.